A single sample gave rise to the 19 T cell receptor beta chains below, sequenced in a study of cytomegalovirus exposure and HLA in healthy donors. The study ran its PCR with 60 Vbeta and 13 Jbeta primers. Method: immunoSEQ multiplex PCR; TCRdb's copy keeps in-frame clones and lacks some. This repertoire shows approximately 220,000 clones, less than 85% found once; its top ten account for 0.2% to 0.25%. Input material: PBMCs. These TCRs come from a girl aged 2-9 years in good health and CMV-seronegative.

The V call is TRBV12-5, the J call TRBJ1-5; D might be TRBD1 (5 bases). The CDR3 covers 14 residues. From germline, CDR1 is LGHNT and CDR2 FRNRAP. The germline V and J ends were trimmed by 7 bases and 7 bases, with 17 bases remaining between them. The CDR3 is CASAPNGGAQPQHF. CDR3 sequence (DNA): TGTGCTAGTGCCCCCAATGGCGGGGCCCAGCCCCAGCATTTT.

V gene TRBV29-1 combines with J gene TRBJ2-1, with a tentative D call TRBD2 (5 bases). V lost 0 bases and J 2 bases, leaving 11 bases between the germline ends. The V gene's germline CDR1 is SQVTM and CDR2 ANQGSEA. The CDR3 is 15 residues long. CDR3 DNA sequence: TGCAGCGTTGAAGATCGAGGGAGCCCCTACAATGAGCAGTTCTTC. Its protein is CSVEDRGSPYNEQFF.

This rearrangement joins TRBV7-2 to TRBJ2-1; no firm D call. The CDR3 contains 15 residues. Between the trimmed V and J ends, which lost 2 bases and 0 bases, there was a span of 8 bases. The germline gives CDR1 SGHTA, CDR2 FQGNSA. CDR3 coding DNA: TGTGCCAGCAGCTTAAGCGTGAGCTCCTACAATGAGCAGTTCTTC. It translates to CASSLSVSSYNEQFF.

CDR3 sequence reads: CASRDGPQRHTEAFF. DNA for the CDR3: TGTGCCAGCAGGGACGGACCCCAGCGGCACACTGAAGCTTTCTTT. The chain is built from TRBV27 and TRBJ1-1, with no clear D. CDR1 MNHEY and CDR2 SMNVEV come from the germline V gene (reference sequence). V was cut by 6 bases and J by 3 bases, with 17 bases left in between. The CDR3 contains 15 residues.

The V call is TRBV6-1, the J call TRBJ2-5; D not resolved. V lost 6 bases and J 10 bases, leaving 24 bases between the germline ends. The germline gives CDR1 MNHNS, CDR2 SASEGT. There are 15 residues in the CDR3. CDR3 sequence reads: CASSASIWVQEVQYF. The CDR3 DNA follows: TGTGCCAGCAGCGCTTCCATATGGGTCCAAGAGGTCCAGTACTTC.

V and J are TRBV2 and TRBJ1-2; unclear D gene. The CDR3 sequence is 12 residues long. V was trimmed by 7 bases and J by 4 bases, leaving 10 bases between them. Germline values: CDR1 SNHLY, CDR2 FYNNEI. This CDR3 is CASTGSAYGYTF. The CDR3 DNA follows: TGTGCCAGCACAGGTTCTGCCTATGGCTACACCTTC. The variable domain in full, completed from reference TRBV2 and TRBJ1-2, reads EPEVTQTPSHQVTQMGQEVILRCVPISNHLYFYWYRQILGQKVEFLVSFYNNEISEKSEIFDDQFSVERPDGSNFTLKIRSTKLEDSAMYFCASTGSAYGYTFGSGTRLTVV.

The rearrangement joins TRBV10-3 to TRBJ2-7, with D uncertain. CDR1 is ENHRY, CDR2 SYGVKD, per germline. This CDR3 is built from 13 residues. The V end lost 9 bases, the J end lost 4 bases, and 16 bases lay between the germline ends. CDR3 coding DNA: TGTGCCATACGAGAGCTTGTCGAGTACGAGCAGTACTTC. It is translated as CAIRELVEYEQYF.

This clone appeared a few times. The rearrangement uses TRBV10-3 and TRBJ1-1, with D maybe TRBD1 (5 bases). Germline V gene lookup returns CDR1 ENHRY and CDR2 SYGVKD. V was pared by 4 bases and J by 5 bases, with 11 bases between. The CDR3 consists of 13 residues. The CDR3 loop is CAISGQGTTEAFF. In nucleotides, the CDR3 is TGTGCCATCAGTGGGCAGGGAACAACTGAAGCTTTCTTT.

The rearrangement links TRBV4-1 to TRBJ2-7; 13 bases are shared with TRBD2. CDR3 length equals 20 residues. The V segment lost 3 bases and the J segment 3 bases; nucleotides outside the gene matches: 17. The germline CDR1 and CDR2 sequences are MGHRA and YSYEKL. The chain's CDR3 is CASSQKPGLAGSSIYYEQYF. CDR3 bases: TGCGCCAGCAGCCAGAAACCGGGACTAGCGGGATCCTCAATTTACTACGAGCAGTACTTC.

This clone was seen just once. The CDR3 DNA is TGCGCCAGCAGCCGGCAGGGGGCGGGAGCTAATGAAAAACTGTTTTTT. This gives the protein CASSRQGAGANEKLFF. The chain employs TRBV5-1 and TRBJ1-4; 8 bases align to TRBD1. V lost 4 bases to trimming and J lost 3 bases; unmatched junction nucleotides: 8. This CDR3 spans 16 amino acids. Germline V lookup: CDR1 SGHRS, CDR2 YFSETQ.

This rearrangement joins TRBV29-1 to TRBJ2-7; no reliable D call. This CDR3 region has 14 residues. Germline CDR1 and CDR2: SQVTM and ANQGSEA. V was clipped by 6 bases and J by 6 bases, with 21 bases between them. The CDR3 DNA reads TGCAGCGTACACGACGAGGTATGGCCCTCCGAGCAGTACTTC. Translating gives CSVHDEVWPSEQYF.

The chain combines TRBV5-1 with TRBJ2-2; TRBD2 might be the D (6 bases). The V gene lost 7 bases and the J gene lost 3 bases, with 13 bases spanning the gap. The CDR3 covers 14 residues. The germline gives CDR1 SGHRS, CDR2 YFSETQ. In DNA form, the CDR3 reads TGCGCCAGCGGGCTCGGGGACTACACCGGGGAGCTGTTTTTT. Translated: CASGLGDYTGELFF.

The V gene is TRBV9, the J gene TRBJ2-5; 9 bases map to TRBD2. Germline trimming cut 4 bases from V and 7 bases from J; bases unmatched to any gene: 11. The germline gives CDR1 SGDLS, CDR2 YYNGEE. This CDR3 has 15 amino acids. This CDR3 reads CASSPTTSGQGTQYF. The DNA of the CDR3 is TGTGCCAGCAGCCCGACGACTAGCGGTCAGGGGACCCAGTACTTC.

As DNA, the CDR3 is TGTGCCAGCACCTACGTGGGGGGGGGCTATGGCTACACCTTC. Translated: CASTYVGGGYGYTF. V is TRBV6-5 and J is TRBJ1-2; tentatively, D is TRBD1 (5 bases). Trimming removed 7 bases from V and 4 bases from J, with 16 bases in between. The germline V gene has CDR1 MNHEY and CDR2 SVGAGI. The CDR3 runs 14 residues.

V gene TRBV18 combines with J gene TRBJ1-1, with D unclear. V was shortened by 4 bases and J by 1 base, with 13 bases between the two germline ends. From germline, CDR1 is KGHSH and CDR2 LQKENI. This CDR3 contains 15 residues. Here the CDR3 DNA reads TGTGCCAGCTCACTCCCTTTGAGTACGAACACTGAAGCTTTCTTT. This encodes CASSLPLSTNTEAFF. The variable domain in full, with the rest retrieved from reference TRBV18 and TRBJ1-1, is NAGVMQNPRHLVRRRGQEARLRCSPMKGHSHVYWYRQLPEEGLKFMVYLQKENIIDESGMPKERFSAEFPKEGPSILRIQQVVRGDSAAYFCASSLPLSTNTEAFFGQGTRLTVV.

The chain couples TRBV11-2 to TRBJ2-7; possibly TRBD2 for D (5 bases). Germline assignment: CDR1 SGHAT and CDR2 FQNNGV. The CDR3 totals 17 residues. V was cut by 1 base and J by 2 bases, with 18 bases left in between. The CDR3 DNA sequence: TGTGCCAGCAGCTTAGTAGTGCGTTCTGGGAGCGCCTACGAGCAGTACTTC. Translating gives CASSLVVRSGSAYEQYF.

The count of this clone is one. The chain links TRBV29-1 to TRBJ2-1; no firm D call. This CDR3 contains 11 residues. V was shortened by 7 bases and J by 4 bases, with 8 bases between the two germline ends. The V gene's germline CDR1 is SQVTM and CDR2 ANQGSEA. The CDR3 reads CSAQQYNEQFF. The CDR3 nucleotides are TGCAGCGCCCAACAGTACAATGAGCAGTTCTTC.

The rearrangement uses TRBV18 and TRBJ1-1, with 7 bases lining up with TRBD1. J lost 7 bases, V lost 3 bases, and 11 bases had no gene match. Germline CDR1 and CDR2: KGHSH and LQKENI. The CDR3 is 15 amino acids. The CDR3 is CASSPSGTADLEAFF. The CDR3 nucleotides read TGTGCCAGCTCACCTTCCGGGACAGCGGACCTTGAAGCTTTCTTT.

This clone was counted between two and nine times. The chain uses TRBV30 and TRBJ2-5; 12 bases match TRBD2. Germline values: CDR1 GTSNPN, CDR2 SVGIG (reference sequence). The CDR3 is made up of 13 amino acids. The junction had 0 bases not matched to a gene; V was cut back by 3 bases and J by 4 bases. CDR3 coding DNA: TGTGCCTGGAGGACTAGCGGGAGAGAGACCCAGTACTTC. Protein sequence: CAWRTSGRETQYF.